These T cell receptor beta chains were read from a single sample in a study of early T cells in non-severe SARS-CoV-2 infection. From the 5' RACE reads, TCRdb called clonotypes with MiXCR, one entry per CDR3 protein. In the table there are roughly 81,000 distinct CDR3 sequences, over 5% of which are singletons. The source material was whole blood. The receptors originated from an adult who was a healthcare worker with PCR-confirmed SARS-CoV-2 infection or an uninfected control (not recorded which). The CDR3 runs from the conserved cysteine through the conserved F or W.

V	length	J	CDR3
TRBV20-1	16	TRBJ1-4	CSARRGDGTELEKLFF
TRBV5-6	12	TRBJ1-2	CASSQVGQGDTF
TRBV2	16	TRBJ2-4	CASTPGTGVAKNIQYF
TRBV7-9	13	TRBJ1-1	CASSRDTGTEAFF
TRBV12-3/TRBV12-4	16	TRBJ2-3	CASSTTSGGSTDTQYF
TRBV20-1	15	TRBJ2-1	CSARGRKRSYNEQFF
TRBV19	16	TRBJ2-3	CASRPLAGVSTDTQYF
TRBV28	14	TRBJ1-6	CASRTGQAYSPLHF
TRBV7-2	13	TRBJ1-5	CASSPQGNQPQHF
TRBV7-9	14	TRBJ1-2	CASSSGTGGDGYTF
TRBV29-1	13	TRBJ2-7	CSVLDTEAYEQYF
TRBV11-2	16	TRBJ1-1	CASSLDGPGMNTEAFF
TRBV12-3/TRBV12-4	14	TRBJ2-7	CASSRTGTLYEQYF
TRBV15	17	TRBJ2-2	CATSRAGQAERTGELFF
TRBV11-2	13	TRBJ1-1	CASSPAGVIGAFF
TRBV29-1	15	TRBJ2-7	CSVEDPGQGDYEQYF
TRBV5-1	16	TRBJ2-3	CASSLQRGASTDTQYF
TRBV5-1	15	TRBJ2-2	CASSLNRGYTGELFF
TRBV7-2	14	TRBJ1-2	CASRPPDRGDGYTF
TRBV7-7	16	TRBJ1-5	CASSLATYDSNQPQHF
TRBV29-1	15	TRBJ2-3	CSVLRTGGRTDTQYF
TRBV25-1	16	TRBJ2-2	CASSERAPRNTGELFF
TRBV12-5	16	TRBJ2-1	CASGPASTSGYNEQFF
TRBV5-4	14	TRBJ1-2	CASSSEGGADGYTF
TRBV14	16	TRBJ2-1	CASSHPGDRAYNEQFF
TRBV12-3/TRBV12-4	16	TRBJ1-5	CASSLEQGYSNQPQHF
TRBV12-3/TRBV12-4	16	TRBJ1-5	CASSLAGGHGNQPQHF
TRBV7-2	15	TRBJ2-1	CASSVDGSSYNEQSF
TRBV6-2/TRBV6-3	13	TRBJ1-1	CASSHGVDTEAFF
TRBV6-1	15	TRBJ2-1	CASSGVAGGYNEQFF
TRBV5-1	14	TRBJ2-7	CASSPGGSNYEQYF
TRBV10-3	16	TRBJ2-7	CAIEWLGGTGDYEQYF
TRBV6-6	20	TRBJ1-6	CASSYVLGQGPSSYNSPLHF
TRBV5-4	17	TRBJ1-1	CASSYRGQVLMNTEAFF
TRBV20-1	13	TRBJ1-2	CSASMGAYYGYTF
TRBV5-5	16	TRBJ2-3	CASSFGPGTDTDTQYF
TRBV28	13	TRBJ1-6	CASSNDRASPLHF
TRBV15	15	TRBJ1-2	CATSRGDLANYGYTF
TRBV11-2	15	TRBJ1-5	CASSLDGQGGQPQHF
TRBV29-1	13	TRBJ1-1	CSMNQGGDTEAFF
TRBV29-1	15	TRBJ1-1	CSVAVDFGKNTEAFF
TRBV7-2	16	TRBJ2-6	CASSLEGGGGANVLTF
TRBV5-1	14	TRBJ2-1	CATGGGAKDNEQFF
TRBV12-3/TRBV12-4	14	TRBJ1-2	CASSNSGTGVGYTF
TRBV4-3	12	TRBJ1-1	CASSQADTEAFF
TRBV6-2/TRBV6-3	15	TRBJ2-3	CASEIPGQTTDTQYF
TRBV2	14	TRBJ2-2	CASSDEGYTGELFF
TRBV2	11	TRBJ1-6	CASSGNSPLHF
TRBV12-3/TRBV12-4	20	TRBJ2-2	CASSLKSSGGWSLVAGELFF
TRBV21-1	13	TRBJ2-5	CASSSSREETQYF
TRBV2	16	TRBJ2-2	CASSEGTGEGTGELFF
TRBV20-1	17	TRBJ2-5	CSARQGTSGGLQETQYF